The rows below give T cell receptor beta chains drawn from one sample of a study of human T cells and chemical hapten exposure. Via MiXCR, TCRdb re-called the RACE reads, giving one row per CDR3 protein. The table shows 80,000 to 100,000 distinct CDR3 sequences, with 10% occurring only once. The source material was whole blood, sampled in connection with sensitization to the hapten diphenylcyclopropenone (DPC). These receptors were taken from a woman in her fifties or sixties with alopecia areata. Some clones in this sample may be carry-over from other donors' samples. The CDR3 runs from the conserved cysteine through the conserved F or W. D genes are given only for firm matches. Part of the rows lack a size; the others show once, few, many or a class for expanded clones.

j_gene	v_gene	abundance	d_gene	CDR3nt	CDR3aa
TRBJ1-1	TRBV7-9	.	.	TGTGCCAGCAGCTACGCTGAGGCTTTCTTT	CASSYAEAFF
TRBJ2-5	TRBV29-1	.	.	TGCAGCGTTGAACTAGCGACCCACTTGGAGACCCAGTACTTC	CSVELATHLETQYF
TRBJ2-7	TRBV29-1	many	TRBD2	TGCAGCGTTCAAACTAGCGGGAGGGTTTACGAGCAGTACTTC	CSVQTSGRVYEQYF
TRBJ2-5	TRBV20-1	.	TRBD2	TGCAGTGCTAGGATAGCGGGAGGTCAAGAGACCCAGTACTTC	CSARIAGGQETQYF
TRBJ1-2	TRBV29-1	many	.	TGCAGCGCCCGGGACACAAACTATGGCTACACCTTC	CSARDTNYGYTF
TRBJ2-2	TRBV24-1	many	.	TGTGCCACCAGTGATTCCCGGGTTCAAACCGGGGAGCTGTTTTTT	CATSDSRVQTGELFF
TRBJ2-3	TRBV29-1	.	.	TGCAGCGGGGGACACAGCACAGATACGCAGTATTTT	CSGGHSTDTQYF
TRBJ1-3	TRBV29-1	once	.	TGCAGCGTTGTTGTCTCACTCTCTGGAAACACCATATATTTT	CSVVVSLSGNTIYF
TRBJ2-1	TRBV7-2	few	.	TGTGCCAGCAGCTCCTTCCCCCGGGGCCGAAATGAGCAGTTCTTC	CASSSFPRGRNEQFF
TRBJ1-6	TRBV11-2	few	.	TGTGCCAGCGCTTCCTGGGCCGAGAGAGAGTCACCCCTCCACTTT	CASASWAERESPLHF
TRBJ2-3	TRBV5-1	once	.	TGCGCCAGCAGCTCCTCTGGCACAGATACGCAGTATTTT	CASSSSGTDTQYF
TRBJ2-7	TRBV7-9	.	TRBD2	TGTGCCAGCAGCCCACAGACTAGCGGGAGCGACGAGCAGTACTTC	CASSPQTSGSDEQYF
TRBJ2-7	TRBV6-5	few	.	TGTGCCAGCAGCGTACTAGCAGGGCGCTACGAGCAGTACTTC	CASSVLAGRYEQYF
TRBJ2-7	TRBV29-1	many	TRBD1	TGCAGCGTATTGGGACAGGGGGCCCACGAGCAGTACTTC	CSVLGQGAHEQYF
TRBJ1-5	TRBV19	many	.	TGTGCCAGCGCTCCCTTTGAAGGACAGTATAGCAATCAGCCCCAGCATTTT	CASAPFEGQYSNQPQHF
TRBJ2-5	TRBV7-8	.	.	TGTGCCAGCAGCTTAGCGGGGGCGGCAGGGCAAGAGACCCAGTACTTC	CASSLAGAAGQETQYF
TRBJ2-5	TRBV24-1	.	.	TGTGCCACCAGTGATCCTCATCGGTCTACCCAGTACTTC	CATSDPHRSTQYF
TRBJ2-1	TRBV10-2	.	TRBD2	TGCGCCAGCTTTGGGACTAGCGGGTCGAGCTCCTACAATGAGCAGTTCTTC	CASFGTSGSSSYNEQFF
TRBJ2-1	TRBV20-1	few	TRBD2	TGCAGTGGGACTAGCGGTTACAATGAGCAGTTCTTC	CSGTSGYNEQFF
TRBJ1-5	TRBV12-3/TRBV12-4	many	TRBD1	TGTGCCAGCAGTCTAAGGACAGGGACGCCTCAGCCCCAGCATTTT	CASSLRTGTPQPQHF
TRBJ2-1	TRBV7-6	.	.	TGTGCCAGCAGCGATAGCGGCAAGTTCCAGAATGAGCAGTTCTTC	CASSDSGKFQNEQFF
TRBJ2-7	TRBV4-1	.	TRBD2	TGCGCCAGCAGCCAAGCCACGTTAGCGGGGACCTACGAGCAGTACTTC	CASSQATLAGTYEQYF
TRBJ2-2	TRBV24-1	many	.	TGTGCCACCAGTGACCGGAGGAGGGCGGGGAGGAACACCGGGGAGCTGTTTTTT	CATSDRRRAGRNTGELFF
TRBJ2-5	TRBV2	.	TRBD1	TGTGCCAGCAGTGGACAGGGCGTTATACAAGAGACCCAGTACTTC	CASSGQGVIQETQYF
TRBJ2-5	TRBV7-2	many	TRBD2	TGTGCCAGCAGCCCGTTTAGCGGGAGGTTTCAGGGAGAGACCCAGTACTTC	CASSPFSGRFQGETQYF
TRBJ1-2	TRBV20-1	.	TRBD1	TGCAGTGCTAGAGATCCGGACAGGGCGGTAGACTATGGCTACACCTTC	CSARDPDRAVDYGYTF
TRBJ2-3	TRBV3-1	.	.	TGTGCCAGCAGCCAGGTCGGGAAGGATTTTACAGATACGCAGTATTTT	CASSQVGKDFTDTQYF
TRBJ2-7	TRBV27	many	TRBD1	TGTGCCAGCAGTAAAGACAGGGGGCGGGGCGAGCAGTACTTC	CASSKDRGRGEQYF
TRBJ2-7	TRBV21-1	few	.	TGTGCCAGCAGCAAGGGACAGACAGTTTCCCACGAGCAGTACTTC	CASSKGQTVSHEQYF
TRBJ2-1	TRBV24-1	many	.	TGTGCCACCAGTCGTCCTCCCGGTAATGAGCAGTTCTTC	CATSRPPGNEQFF
TRBJ2-7	TRBV7-9	many	.	TGTGCCAGCAGCCCAGCGGCGGCCGCGCATACCTACGAGCAGTACTTC	CASSPAAAAHTYEQYF
TRBJ2-2	TRBV4-2	many	.	TGTGCCAGCAGCCAAGAGGAGCTCACCGGGGAGCTGTTTTTT	CASSQEELTGELFF
TRBJ2-2	TRBV6-2/TRBV6-3	few	.	TGTGCCAGCAGTCTACGGGGACTGATCCCCACCGGGGAGCTGTTTTTT	CASSLRGLIPTGELFF
TRBJ1-5	TRBV20-1	few	.	TGCAGTGCTAGAATGGGCAGCTTCGACCATAATCAGCCCCAGCATTTT	CSARMGSFDHNQPQHF
TRBJ1-2	TRBV28	.	.	TGTGCCAGCAAGGAGGGGCTTGGCTACACCTTC	CASKEGLGYTF
TRBJ1-6	TRBV12-2	few	.	TGTGCAAGTCGGGGAGGGAGTAGGCTACAGGATAATTCACCCCTCCACTTT	CASRGGSRLQDNSPLHF
TRBJ2-7	TRBV4-1	.	.	TGCGCCAGCAGCCCCAGGTTTATCTTCTCCTACGAGCAGTACTTC	CASSPRFIFSYEQYF
TRBJ2-1	TRBV5-1	few	.	TGCGCCAGCAGCTTGGACGTCGTAGAGGAGCAGTTCTTC	CASSLDVVEEQFF
TRBJ1-3	TRBV29-1	many	.	TGCAGCGTCAAACTTGGGTCAAGAAACACCATATATTTT	CSVKLGSRNTIYF
TRBJ2-2	TRBV6-5	.	TRBD1	TGTGCCAGCAGTCTGGGACAGGTGAACACCGGGGAGCTGTTTTTT	CASSLGQVNTGELFF
TRBJ1-3	TRBV15	few	.	TGTGCCACCAGCAGAGATAGAACAGGGCGAAACACCATATATTTT	CATSRDRTGRNTIYF
TRBJ2-1	TRBV12-5	.	TRBD2	TGTGCTAGTGGTTTGGTCCGGACTAGCGGGGAGAATGAGCAGTTCTTC	CASGLVRTSGENEQFF
TRBJ1-6	TRBV20-1	many	TRBD1	TGCAGTGCTCCCGGGACAGGAGATTCACCCCTCCACTTT	CSAPGTGDSPLHF
TRBJ2-1	TRBV5-4	.	.	TGTGCCAGCAGCTTGCGGGATAGAGGCGACAATGAGCAGTTCTTC	CASSLRDRGDNEQFF
TRBJ2-2	TRBV7-8	few	.	TGTGCCACCCGGGCCGGGGAGCTGTTTTTT	CATRAGELFF
TRBJ2-2	TRBV5-1	.	.	TGCGCCAGCAGCTTGGTCACAGGCGGCACCGGGGAGCTGTTTTTT	CASSLVTGGTGELFF
TRBJ2-3	TRBV6-5	many	.	TGTGCCAGCAGTACTCCCGGGCTCGGTACGCAGTATTTT	CASSTPGLGTQYF